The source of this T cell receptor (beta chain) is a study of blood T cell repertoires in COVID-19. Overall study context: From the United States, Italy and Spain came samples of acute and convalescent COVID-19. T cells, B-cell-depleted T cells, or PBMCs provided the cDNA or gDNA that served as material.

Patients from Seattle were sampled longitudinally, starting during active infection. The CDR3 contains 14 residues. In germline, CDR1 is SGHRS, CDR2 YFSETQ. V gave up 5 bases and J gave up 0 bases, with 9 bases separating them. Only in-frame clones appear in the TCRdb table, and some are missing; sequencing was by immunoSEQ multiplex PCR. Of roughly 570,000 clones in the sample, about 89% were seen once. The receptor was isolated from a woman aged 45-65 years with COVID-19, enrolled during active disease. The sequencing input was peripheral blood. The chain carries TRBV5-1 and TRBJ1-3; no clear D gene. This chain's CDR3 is CASSLSSSGNTIYF. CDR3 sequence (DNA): TGCGCCAGCAGTCTTAGTAGCTCTGGAAACACCATATATTTT. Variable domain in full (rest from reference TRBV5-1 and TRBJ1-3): KAGVTQTPRYLIKTRGQQVTLSCSPISGHRSVSWYQQTPGQGLQFLFEYFSETQRNKGNFPGRFSGRQFSNSRSEMNVSTLELGDSALYLCASSLSSSGNTIYFGEGSWLTVV.